The sequence of this TCR beta chain was determined in a study of prognosis after radiotherapy for stage I lung cancer. Turning to the study itself: Medical inoperability was the status assigned to all non-small cell lung cancer patients.

This clonotype appeared many times. The V and J ends lost 0 bases and 5 bases respectively, with 0 bases between them. Looked up from germline, CDR1 is LGHDT and CDR2 is YNNKEL (reference sequence). This CDR3 is 11 amino acids long. Two-round multiplex PCR amplified TCR beta CDR3 from genomic DNA. Used in first-round PCR were primers specific to each TRBV and TRBJ gene. TCRdb itself ran the multiplex PCR reads through MiXCR, one entry per CDR3 protein. The sample includes around 17,000 distinct CDR3 sequences, over 15% of them seen just once. The receptor's source is a donor of 50 years or more with non-small cell lung cancer. The sample in question was PBMCs, obtained before or after stereotactic body radiation therapy (not recorded which). J is TRBJ2-3 and V is TRBV3-1; D is unclear. CDR3 bases: TGTGCCAGCAGCCAAGAAGATACGCAGTATTTT. Translating it yields CASSQEDTQYF.